Below, one TCR beta chain is given with its context. The data belong to a study of cytomegalovirus exposure and HLA in healthy donors. Generated by immunoSEQ multiplex PCR, the TCRdb table keeps only in-frame clones and is missing some. The sample includes some 340,000 clones, around 90% seen only once; the top ten take over 1%. After removal of 0 bases from V and 4 bases from J, the junction contained 3 bases not matched to a gene. Germline CDR1 is SGHRS and CDR2 is YFSETQ. The length of the CDR3 is 15 residues. This chain connects TRBV5-1 to TRBJ2-7; 11 bases map to TRBD1. This TCR derives from a woman aged 25 to 39 in good health and CMV-seropositive. Material for sequencing was PBMCs. Here the CDR3 DNA reads TGCGCCAGCAGCTTGGGAGGGACAGGGGGTTACGAGCAGTACTTC. As protein: CASSLGGTGGYEQYF. The full variable domain, rest sourced from reference TRBV5-1 and TRBJ2-7, is KAGVTQTPRYLIKTRGQQVTLSCSPISGHRSVSWYQQTPGQGLQFLFEYFSETQRNKGNFPGRFSGRQFSNSRSEMNVSTLELGDSALYLCASSLGGTGGYEQYFGPGTRLTVT.